The present TCR beta chain was sequenced within a study of tumor-infiltrating lymphocytes in localized non-small cell lung cancer. Here immunoSEQ multiplex PCR was the method, and the copy in TCRdb shows in-frame clones only, minus some. This table has about 15,000 clones, about 69% appearing once. CDR1 and CDR2 from the germline V gene are SGHTA and FQGNSA. The CDR3 sequence is 15 residues long. J lost 0 bases, V lost 5 bases, and 4 bases had no gene match. The source is a human donor with non-small cell lung cancer. Material for sequencing was lung tumor tissue. This chain joins TRBV7-2 and TRBJ2-1; TRBD1 matches at 7 bases. Written as DNA, the CDR3 is TGTGCCAGCAGCAGGGGACAGATCTCCTACAATGAGCAGTTCTTC. Protein product: CASSRGQISYNEQFF. Filled out from reference TRBV7-2 and TRBJ2-1, the complete variable domain reads GAGVSQSPSNKVTEKGKDVELRCDPISGHTALYWYRQSLGQGLEFLIYFQGNSAPDKSGLPSDRFSAERTGGSVSTLTIQRTQQEDSAVYLCASSRGQISYNEQFFGPGTRLTVL.